Detailed here is one T cell receptor beta chain. Its antigen is currently unknown. This sample is part of a study of blood T cells in healthy people across ages. Study-wide points: The CMV status of each donor remained undetermined, and this could have confounded shifts in expanded clonotypes.

The junction had 11 bases not matched to a gene; V was cut back by 9 bases and J by 10 bases. The CDR3 length is 14 residues. Around 9 milliliters of peripheral blood were drawn from each donor into EDTA-treated tubes. PCR was performed a second time for about 7 to 12 cycles using a sample-barcoded 5' primer and a J-beta primer mix. TCRdb re-analysed the 5' RACE reads in MiXCR, keeping a single row per CDR3 protein. The sample has 910,000 or so distinct CDR3 sequences, roughly 51% seen once. The sequence came from a woman aged 55-69 years in good health. The chain links TRBV12-3 or TRBV12-4 to TRBJ2-1; 11 bases are shared with TRBD1. The sequencing sample was made of blood. CDR3 sequence (DNA): TGTGCCAGTCTGGGACAGGGGGGGGTCGGGGAGCAGTTCTTC. It encodes CASLGQGGVGEQFF.